This T cell receptor beta chain appears in the sequencing data of a study of blood T cell repertoires in COVID-19. Study-wide background: Samples came from the United States, Italy and Spain, spanning acute and convalescent COVID-19. T cells, B-cell-depleted T cells, or PBMCs provided the cDNA or gDNA that served as material.

V dropped 5 bases and J dropped 0; count of bases not matched to a gene: 7. Looked up from germline, CDR1 is LNHNV and CDR2 is YYDKDF (reference sequence). CDR3 size: 15 residues. As processed by the authors: For nucleated cells, counts were estimated from reference gene primer amplification. Repertoires were generated with immunoSEQ multiplex PCR, while TCRdb's copy carries only in-frame clones and drops some. The V and J calls and clone size were taken over from that table, and D and trimming were inferred from the DNA. Here the sample spans about 94,000 clones, about 80% being singletons. This TCR was recovered from a man between 60 and 70 years old with acute or convalescent COVID-19. The chain employs TRBV15 and TRBJ2-7; 7 nucleotides match TRBD1. Sequences were obtained from peripheral blood. The CDR3 nucleotides are TGTGCCACCAGCGCCCGGGACAGCACCTCCTACGAGCAGTACTTC. It encodes CATSARDSTSYEQYF.